The rows below give T cell receptor beta chains drawn from one sample of a study of blood T cell repertoires in COVID-19. Libraries were prepared by immunoSEQ multiplex PCR; TCRdb keeps only in-frame clonotypes and omits some of them. This sample has around 400,000 clones, with about 90% found just once. The material sequenced was peripheral blood. The receptors stem from a woman aged 60-70 years with COVID-19, enrolled during active disease. Each CDR3 is given without its conserved first and last residue. Each record gives: D gene, V gene, J gene, CDR3 protein. The D gene is left open where the match is weak.

d_gene: TRBD1; v_gene: TRBV28; j_gene: TRBJ2-1; CDR3aa: ASSLGTENNEQF
d_gene: TRBD1; v_gene: TRBV12-5; j_gene: TRBJ1-3; CDR3aa: ASGSGQGDGNTIY
d_gene: TRBD2; v_gene: TRBV5-6; j_gene: TRBJ2-3; CDR3aa: ASSLEARLAGRRTDTQY
d_gene: TRBD1; v_gene: TRBV27; j_gene: TRBJ2-1; CDR3aa: ASTVTGGTHNEQF
d_gene: -; v_gene: TRBV6-5; j_gene: TRBJ1-1; CDR3aa: ASSYSREGLVAF
d_gene: -; v_gene: TRBV15; j_gene: TRBJ2-5; CDR3aa: ATSRDIRASGTQY
d_gene: -; v_gene: TRBV5-1; j_gene: TRBJ2-3; CDR3aa: ASSLRGTDTQY
d_gene: TRBD2; v_gene: TRBV10-3; j_gene: TRBJ2-7; CDR3aa: AVKRLAGVYEQY
d_gene: -; v_gene: TRBV6-6; j_gene: TRBJ1-6; CDR3aa: ASSYALERSPLH
d_gene: TRBD2; v_gene: TRBV5-1; j_gene: TRBJ2-4; CDR3aa: ASSRGESKNIQY
d_gene: TRBD1; v_gene: TRBV10-3; j_gene: TRBJ2-1; CDR3aa: AISPGTGGSGYEQF
d_gene: TRBD1; v_gene: TRBV18; j_gene: TRBJ1-1; CDR3aa: ASSPGTGPFLEAF
d_gene: -; v_gene: TRBV24-1; j_gene: TRBJ1-1; CDR3aa: ATSKGHGTEAF
d_gene: TRBD1; v_gene: TRBV6-9; j_gene: TRBJ1-4; CDR3aa: ASSSGTVF
d_gene: TRBD1; v_gene: TRBV6-5; j_gene: TRBJ1-2; CDR3aa: ASSYSDRGGGYT
d_gene: TRBD2; v_gene: TRBV4-1; j_gene: TRBJ2-5; CDR3aa: ASSQSFPSGGVQETQY
d_gene: -; v_gene: TRBV4-1; j_gene: TRBJ1-2; CDR3aa: ASSQTQGNYGYT
d_gene: -; v_gene: TRBV18; j_gene: TRBJ1-1; CDR3aa: ASSPEIYTEAF
d_gene: -; v_gene: TRBV28; j_gene: TRBJ1-4; CDR3aa: ASSDFVSTGKLF
d_gene: -; v_gene: TRBV30; j_gene: TRBJ1-1; CDR3aa: AWSRWSTEAF
d_gene: TRBD1; v_gene: TRBV27; j_gene: TRBJ2-3; CDR3aa: ASTLVAGGGDTQY
d_gene: TRBD1; v_gene: TRBV6-5; j_gene: TRBJ1-2; CDR3aa: ASSYVGQGGFSGYT
d_gene: TRBD1; v_gene: TRBV5-1; j_gene: TRBJ1-4; CDR3aa: ASSLGGDRGGKLF
d_gene: TRBD2; v_gene: TRBV9; j_gene: TRBJ2-3; CDR3aa: ASSVVASGGRTDTQY
d_gene: -; v_gene: TRBV27; j_gene: TRBJ2-3; CDR3aa: ASKTERRDTQY
d_gene: TRBD1; v_gene: TRBV29-1; j_gene: TRBJ1-1; CDR3aa: SVDRGTEAF
d_gene: TRBD1; v_gene: TRBV5-1; j_gene: TRBJ1-3; CDR3aa: ASSVEGQITGNTIY
d_gene: -; v_gene: TRBV5-1; j_gene: TRBJ1-6; CDR3aa: ASSLGEGRSYNSPLH
d_gene: -; v_gene: TRBV25-1; j_gene: TRBJ1-3; CDR3aa: ASSGQLSGNTIY